A single sample is the source of the 32 T cell receptor beta chains below, sequenced in a study of blood T cell repertoires in COVID-19. Only in-frame clones appear in the TCRdb table, and some are missing; sequencing was by immunoSEQ multiplex PCR. The table includes around 340,000 clones, around 88% detected once. The sequencing sample was made of peripheral blood. The receptors here all came from a woman in her sixties with COVID-19, enrolled during active disease.

This clone has just one count. This chain connects TRBV10-3 to TRBJ2-7; possible D gene TRBD1, 5 bases. Trimming stripped 2 bases from V and 6 bases from J, with 20 bases between. CDR1 and CDR2 from the germline V gene are ENHRY and SYGVKD. This CDR3 is built from 16 residues. For the CDR3, the DNA is TGTGCCATCAGTGAGACCAATATCGTGAGGCAGGGCGAGCAGTACTTC. The encoded protein is CAISETNIVRQGEQYF.

The chain uses TRBV19 and TRBJ2-7; 9 bases fit TRBD2. V gave up 4 bases and J gave up 1 base; unmatched junction bases: 5. CDR1 is LNHDA and CDR2 is SQIVND in the germline V gene (reference sequence). This CDR3 contains 15 residues. The CDR3 protein is CASSKRLAVSYEQYF. Here the CDR3 DNA reads TGTGCCAGTAGTAAGAGACTAGCGGTGTCCTACGAGCAGTACTTC. Together with reference TRBV19 and TRBJ2-7, the CDR3 gives the full variable domain: DGGITQSPKYLFRKEGQNVTLSCEQNLNHDAMYWYRQDPGQGLRLIYYSQIVNDFQKGDIAEGYSVSREKKESFPLTVTSAQKNPTAFYLCASSKRLAVSYEQYFGPGTRLTVT.

The gene calls are TRBV18 and TRBJ1-4, with 8 bases that match TRBD1. Per the germline V gene, CDR1 is KGHSH and CDR2 is LQKENI. Trimming at V came to 0 bases and at J to 13 bases, leaving 7 bases not matched to a gene. There are 14 residues in the CDR3. The CDR3 region has the DNA TGTGCCAGCTCACCACCGGGGACAGGTCTTAGACTGTTTTTT. Its protein is CASSPPGTGLRLFF.

The rearrangement uses TRBV2 and TRBJ2-1, with TRBD2 identical over 16 bases. V shed 2 bases and J 4 bases; nucleotides not matched to a gene: 14. The CDR3 has 21 residues. Germline CDR1 is SNHLY and CDR2 is FYNNEI. The CDR3 DNA sequence: TGTGCCAGCAGTGAATTTCTTAAGGGACTAGCGGGGGGGCAAGGGTACAATGAGCAGTTCTTC. Amino acids: CASSEFLKGLAGGQGYNEQFF.

This clone was seen more than once but under ten times. The CDR3 here is CASSLDQGIGGYTF. In nucleotides, the CDR3 is TGTGCCAGCAGCTTAGATCAGGGAATTGGCGGCTACACCTTC. J is TRBJ1-2 and V is TRBV7-2, with D possibly matching TRBD1 (5 bases). CDR1 SGHTA and CDR2 FQGNSA come from the germline V gene. Trimming removed 1 base from V and 8 bases from J, with 14 bases in between. This CDR3 region has 14 residues. The full variable domain, in which reference TRBV7-2 and TRBJ1-2 provide the parts outside the CDR3, is GAGVSQSPSNKVTEKGKDVELRCDPISGHTALYWYRQSLGQGLEFLIYFQGNSAPDKSGLPSDRFSAERTGGSVSTLTIQRTQQEDSAVYLCASSLDQGIGGYTFGSGTRLTVV.

The gene calls are TRBV27 and TRBJ2-7; a weak D match, TRBD1 (6 bases). Germline CDR1 is MNHEY and CDR2 is SMNVEV (reference sequence). V lost 6 bases and J lost 2, with 20 bases in between. The CDR3 has 16 residues. The CDR3 sequence: CASSREKGTSAYEQYF. CDR3 coding DNA: TGTGCCAGCAGCCGTGAGAAGGGGACAAGCGCCTACGAGCAGTACTTC.

This rearrangement joins TRBV5-4 to TRBJ1-1; D is unresolved. V lost 4 bases and J 4 bases, leaving 11 bases between the germline ends. Germline lookup yields CDR1 SGHNT and CDR2 YYREEE (reference sequence). The CDR3 totals 13 residues. In DNA form, the CDR3 reads TGTGCCAGCAGCGGGAGAGGTCTCACTGAAGCTTTCTTT. Translated, it gives CASSGRGLTEAFF.

This chain joins TRBV24-1 and TRBJ2-2; 7 bases are shared with TRBD1. The junction had 6 bases not matched to a gene; V was cut back by 3 bases and J by 6 bases. This CDR3 is built from 15 residues. The germline V gene has CDR1 KGHDR and CDR2 SFDVKD. CDR3 sequence: CATSDVGGAAGELFF. The CDR3 region has the DNA TGTGCCACCAGTGATGTAGGGGGCGCGGCCGGGGAGCTGTTTTTT.

This clone was recorded once. The chain employs TRBV5-1 and TRBJ2-1; 7 bases are shared with TRBD1. V dropped 0 bases and J dropped 9; count of bases not matched to a gene: 12. The CDR3 is 16 amino acids. Germline loops: CDR1 SGHRS, CDR2 YFSETQ. The CDR3 here is CASSLEGMTGLGEQFF. The DNA for the CDR3 is TGCGCCAGCAGCTTGGAGGGTATGACAGGGCTAGGTGAGCAGTTCTTC.

This chain links TRBV9 with TRBJ2-7; 7 nucleotides agree with TRBD1. Trimming removed 5 bases from V and 7 bases from J; junction bases left unmatched: 9. The germline V gene has CDR1 SGDLS and CDR2 YYNGEE. This CDR3 region has 13 residues. The CDR3 DNA sequence: TGTGCCAGCAGTCCCCCACAGGGGCTAGAGCAGTACTTC. Protein sequence: CASSPPQGLEQYF.

The J gene is TRBJ2-3, the V gene TRBV30; D may be TRBD2 (7 bases). The ends were cut back, 0 bases at V and 4 bases at J, with 11 bases in the middle. The CDR3 runs 14 residues. Looked up from germline, CDR1 is GTSNPN and CDR2 is SVGIG (reference sequence). The CDR3 region is CAWSVGGAPDTQYF. CDR3 nucleotide sequence: TGTGCCTGGAGTGTAGGGGGGGCCCCAGATACGCAGTATTTT.

The chain is built from TRBV11-2 and TRBJ2-2, with 7 nucleotides matching TRBD1. The length of the CDR3 is 15 residues. J was trimmed by 0 bases and V by 5 bases; bases with no gene match: 3. Germline lookup yields CDR1 SGHAT and CDR2 FQNNGV. CDR3 amino acids: CASSTGQANTGELFF. CDR3 DNA: TGTGCCAGCAGCACCGGACAGGCGAACACCGGGGAGCTGTTTTTT.

The V and J genes are TRBV5-1 and TRBJ2-1, with 9 nucleotides matching TRBD2. Losses at the gene ends were 4 bases for V and 2 bases for J; bases not matched to a gene: 13. The germline CDR1 and CDR2 sequences are SGHRS and YFSETQ. CDR3 length: 18 amino acids. DNA for the CDR3: TGCGCCAGCAGCGGGCGGGGCAGCGGGGGGAACACCTACAATGAGCAGTTCTTC. It codes for CASSGRGSGGNTYNEQFF.

The chain carries TRBV18 and TRBJ1-5, with 8 bases lining up with TRBD1. The germline CDR1 and CDR2 sequences are KGHSH and LQKENI. Trimming removed 3 bases from V and 0 bases from J; junction bases left unmatched: 7. The CDR3 extends over 17 amino acids. The CDR3: CASSPSGTGRSNQPQHF. CDR3 coding DNA: TGTGCCAGCTCACCCTCCGGGACAGGACGTAGCAATCAGCCCCAGCATTTT.

The chain recombines TRBV7-2 with TRBJ2-7; 7 bases align to TRBD2. The CDR3 consists of 14 residues. J lost 2 bases, V lost 2 bases, and 3 bases had no gene match. Germline assignment: CDR1 SGHTA and CDR2 FQGNSA. CDR3: CASSLMGGAYEQYF. The CDR3 nucleotides read TGTGCCAGCAGCTTAATGGGGGGGGCCTACGAGCAGTACTTC.

The V and J genes are TRBV4-3 and TRBJ1-1; no clear D gene. Trimming shortened V by 0 bases and J by 4 bases, and 12 bases separated the two germline ends. From germline, CDR1 is LGHNA and CDR2 YSLEER. This CDR3 comprises 15 residues. The CDR3 here is CASSQDWGGATEAFF. CDR3 DNA: TGCGCCAGCAGCCAAGATTGGGGAGGTGCCACTGAAGCTTTCTTT.

The chain links TRBV5-1 to TRBJ1-4; tentative D call: TRBD1 (5 bases). V was cut by 5 bases and J by 3 bases, with 14 bases left in between. The CDR3 is made up of 15 amino acids. In germline, CDR1 is SGHRS, CDR2 YFSETQ. This chain's CDR3 is CASRQDRMSNEKLFF. CDR3 DNA: TGCGCCAGCAGACAGGACCGAATGTCTAATGAAAAACTGTTTTTT.

The chain has TRBV19 and TRBJ1-5; 9 bases map to TRBD1. The CDR3 contains 16 residues. J lost 5 bases, V lost 4 bases, and 9 bases had no gene match. Germline CDR1 LNHDA, CDR2 SQIVND (reference sequence). This chain's CDR3 is CASSTRDRAVYQPQHF. For the CDR3, the DNA is TGTGCCAGTAGTACGAGGGACAGGGCGGTATATCAGCCCCAGCATTTT. Supplemented by reference TRBV19 and TRBJ1-5, the full variable domain reads DGGITQSPKYLFRKEGQNVTLSCEQNLNHDAMYWYRQDPGQGLRLIYYSQIVNDFQKGDIAEGYSVSREKKESFPLTVTSAQKNPTAFYLCASSTRDRAVYQPQHFGDGTRLSIL.

The chain carries TRBV30 and TRBJ2-7, with 8 bases aligning to TRBD1. The trim removed 0 bases at V and 5 bases at J, leaving 9 bases unmatched. The CDR3 loop spans 15 amino acids. Per germline, CDR1 GTSNPN and CDR2 SVGIG (reference sequence). The CDR3 sequence is CAWSVKQGVIHEQYF. In DNA form, the CDR3 reads TGTGCCTGGAGTGTAAAACAGGGGGTAATCCACGAGCAGTACTTC. The whole variable domain, filled in from reference TRBV30 and TRBJ2-7, reads SQTIHQWPATLVQPVGSPLSLECTVEGTSNPNLYWYRQAAGRGLQLLFYSVGIGQISSEVPQNLSASRPQDRQFILSSKKLLLSDSGFYLCAWSVKQGVIHEQYFGPGTRLTVT.

The chain's CDR3 is CASSTTRNEQFF. In DNA, the CDR3 is TGTGCCAGCAGCACCACACGCAATGAGCAGTTCTTC. This chain links TRBV5-6 with TRBJ2-1, with D unclear. This CDR3 is 12 amino acids long. V shed 4 bases and J shed 6 bases, with 8 bases lying between them. Germline CDR1 and CDR2: SGHDT and YYEEEE.

CDR3 in amino acids: CASGARRISYEQYF. The CDR3 bases are TGTGCCAGCGGCGCGAGGCGTATCTCCTACGAGCAGTACTTC. The rearrangement links TRBV6-5 to TRBJ2-7, with no clear D. The CDR3 sequence is 14 residues long. Germline V CDR1 and CDR2: MNHEY, SVGAGI. Deletions cut 8 bases from V and 0 bases from J, with 14 bases between.

The chain joins TRBV19 to TRBJ1-3; no clear D gene. The CDR3 covers 15 residues. Trimming stripped 3 bases from V and 0 bases from J, with 9 bases between. Per the germline V gene, CDR1 is LNHDA and CDR2 is SQIVND (reference sequence). CDR3 in amino acids: CASSITVNSGNTIYF. CDR3 bases: TGTGCCAGTAGTATTACTGTTAACTCTGGAAACACCATATATTTT.

This chain uses TRBV29-1 with TRBJ2-7; D gene unclear. The CDR3 length is 13 residues. The germline gives CDR1 SQVTM, CDR2 ANQGSEA. The V end was cut by 6 bases, the J end by 4 bases, with 16 bases between. CDR3 loop: CSVSSGSYYEQYF. CDR3 sequence (DNA): TGCAGCGTAAGCTCCGGGTCCTATTACGAGCAGTACTTC.

The V gene is TRBV7-2, the J gene TRBJ2-7; D not certain. Germline loops: CDR1 SGHTA, CDR2 FQGNSA. Trimming removed 5 bases at V and 6 bases at J, with 11 bases between. This CDR3 has 12 residues. DNA for the CDR3: TGTGCCAGCAGCCAACAAACCGTCGAGCAGTACTTC. Its protein is CASSQQTVEQYF. Supplemented by reference TRBV7-2 and TRBJ2-7, the full variable domain reads GAGVSQSPSNKVTEKGKDVELRCDPISGHTALYWYRQSLGQGLEFLIYFQGNSAPDKSGLPSDRFSAERTGGSVSTLTIQRTQQEDSAVYLCASSQQTVEQYFGPGTRLTVT.

The rearrangement joins TRBV4-3 to TRBJ1-2; 7 nucleotides match TRBD1. CDR1 and CDR2 from the germline V gene are LGHNA and YSLEER. J was trimmed by 4 bases and V by 0 bases; bases with no gene match: 8. The CDR3 sequence is 16 residues long. In nucleotides, the CDR3 is TGCGCCAGCAGCCAAGATCTTAGGGGGCTTAGCTATGGCTACACCTTC. Translating it yields CASSQDLRGLSYGYTF.

The genes are TRBV11-2 and TRBJ1-2, with a tentative D call TRBD1 (5 bases). Germline CDR1 and CDR2: SGHAT and FQNNGV. The CDR3 is made up of 13 amino acids. The ends were cut back, 3 bases at V and 8 bases at J, with 13 bases in the middle. This CDR3 reads CASSLDIYWGYTF. The DNA of the CDR3 is TGTGCCAGCAGCTTGGACATTTATTGGGGCTACACCTTC. Variable domain in full (rest from reference TRBV11-2 and TRBJ1-2): EAGVAQSPRYKIIEKRQSVAFWCNPISGHATLYWYQQILGQGPKLLIQFQNNGVVDDSQLPKDRFSAERLKGVDSTLKIQPAKLEDSAVYLCASSLDIYWGYTFGSGTRLTVV.

The genes are TRBV7-6 and TRBJ1-2; D gene ambiguous. CDR1 SGHVS and CDR2 FNYEAQ come from the germline V gene. The CDR3 contains 13 residues. V was clipped by 2 bases and J by 1 base, with 5 bases between them. The CDR3 bases are TGTGCCAGCAGCTTACTACTTAACTATGGCTACACCTTC. Its translation is CASSLLLNYGYTF.

The rearrangement uses TRBV6-5 and TRBJ1-1, with D possibly being TRBD1 (5 bases). Germline CDR1 and CDR2: MNHEY and SVGAGI. The ends were cut back, 6 bases at V and 3 bases at J, with 17 bases in the middle. There are 15 residues in the CDR3. CDR3 DNA sequence: TGTGCCAGCAGGCCTTTAAGAAAGGGGCACACTGAAGCTTTCTTT. Its translation is CASRPLRKGHTEAFF.

The CDR3 loop reads CASSQAIAGDTGELFF. Here the CDR3 DNA reads TGTGCCAGCAGCCAAGCGATCGCGGGGGACACCGGGGAGCTGTTTTTT. V usage is TRBV3-1 (or the pseudogene TRBV3-2) and J usage is TRBJ2-2, with TRBD2 identical over 7 bases. Per the germline V gene, CDR1 is LGHDT and CDR2 is YNNKEL (reference sequence). The CDR3 is 16 residues long. The ends lost 1 base at V and 3 bases at J; junction bases unmatched: 5.

This chain uses TRBV4-1 with TRBJ2-2, with 11 nucleotides matching TRBD2. Trimming at V came to 3 bases and at J to 4 bases, leaving 7 bases not matched to a gene. From germline, CDR1 is MGHRA and CDR2 YSYEKL. The CDR3 spans 17 residues. The CDR3 region is CASSQGTSGGFTGELFF. For the CDR3, the DNA is TGCGCCAGCAGCCAGGGTACTAGCGGGGGATTCACCGGGGAGCTGTTTTTT.

The genes are TRBV9 and TRBJ2-7; 15 bases match TRBD2. Germline values: CDR1 SGDLS, CDR2 YYNGEE. The CDR3 is made up of 17 amino acids. The J segment lost 5 bases and the V segment lost 4 bases, leaving 10 bases of the junction unmatched. The CDR3 sequence is CASSRRPGTSGGNEQYF. Here the CDR3 DNA reads TGTGCCAGCAGCCGCCGCCCCGGGACTAGCGGGGGGAACGAGCAGTACTTC. Using reference TRBV9 and TRBJ2-7 for the parts outside the CDR3, the full variable domain is DSGVTQTPKHLITATGQRVTLRCSPRSGDLSVYWYQQSLDQGLQFLIQYYNGEERAKGNILERFSAQQFPDLHSELNLSSLELGDSALYFCASSRRPGTSGGNEQYFGPGTRLTVT.

The CDR3 DNA is TGCAGTGCCAGTGGCCCCGTCGGCACTGAAGCTTTCTTT. Its translation is CSASGPVGTEAFF. The V gene is TRBV20-1, the J gene TRBJ1-1; no definite D call. Trimming took 6 bases from V and 4 from J, leaving 15 bases between them. From germline, CDR1 is DFQATT and CDR2 SNEGSKA (reference sequence). The CDR3 covers 13 residues.